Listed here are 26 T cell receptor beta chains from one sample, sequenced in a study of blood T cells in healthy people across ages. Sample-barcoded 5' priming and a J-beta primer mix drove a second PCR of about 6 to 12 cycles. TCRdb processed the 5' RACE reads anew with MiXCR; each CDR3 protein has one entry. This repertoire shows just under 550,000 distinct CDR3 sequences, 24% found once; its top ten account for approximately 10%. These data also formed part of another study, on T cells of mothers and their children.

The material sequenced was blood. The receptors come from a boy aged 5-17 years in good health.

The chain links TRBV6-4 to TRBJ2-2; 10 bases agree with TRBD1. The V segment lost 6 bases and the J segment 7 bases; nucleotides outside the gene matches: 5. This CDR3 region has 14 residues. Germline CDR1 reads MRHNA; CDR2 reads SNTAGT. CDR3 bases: TGTGCCAGCAGCCGGGACAGGGGCGTCGGGGAGCTGTTTTTT. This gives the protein CASSRDRGVGELFF.

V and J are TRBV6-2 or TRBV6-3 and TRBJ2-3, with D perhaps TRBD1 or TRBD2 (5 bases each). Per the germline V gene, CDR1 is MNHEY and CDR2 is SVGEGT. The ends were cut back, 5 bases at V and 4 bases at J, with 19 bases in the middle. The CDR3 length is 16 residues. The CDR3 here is CASSTRGRAGADTQYF. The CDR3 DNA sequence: TGTGCCAGCAGTACCCGGGGCAGGGCAGGTGCAGATACGCAGTATTTT.

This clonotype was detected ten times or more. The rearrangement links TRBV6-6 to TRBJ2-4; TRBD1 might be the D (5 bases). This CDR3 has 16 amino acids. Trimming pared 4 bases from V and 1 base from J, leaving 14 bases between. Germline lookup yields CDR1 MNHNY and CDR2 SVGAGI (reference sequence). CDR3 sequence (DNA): TGTGCCAGCAGTTCCCTGGTGGACATGGCCAAAAACATTCAGTACTTC. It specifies CASSSLVDMAKNIQYF.

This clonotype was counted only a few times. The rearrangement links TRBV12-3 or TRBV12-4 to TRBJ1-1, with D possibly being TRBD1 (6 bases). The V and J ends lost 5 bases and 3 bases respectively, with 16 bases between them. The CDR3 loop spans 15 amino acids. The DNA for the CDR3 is TGTGCCAGCAGTAAGGGGGGGAGTGGGGACACTGAAGCTTTCTTT. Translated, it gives CASSKGGSGDTEAFF.

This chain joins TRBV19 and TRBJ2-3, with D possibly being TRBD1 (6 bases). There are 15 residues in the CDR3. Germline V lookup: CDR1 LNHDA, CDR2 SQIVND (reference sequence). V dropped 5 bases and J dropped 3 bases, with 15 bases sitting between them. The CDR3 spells CASSLFGRGTDTQYF. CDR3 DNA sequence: TGTGCCAGTAGTCTGTTCGGCAGGGGTACAGATACGCAGTATTTT.

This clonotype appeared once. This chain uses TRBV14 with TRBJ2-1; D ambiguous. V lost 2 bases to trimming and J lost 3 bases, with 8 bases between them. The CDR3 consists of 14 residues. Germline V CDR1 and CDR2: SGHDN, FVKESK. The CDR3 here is CASSQFWGYNEQFF. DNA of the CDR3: TGTGCCAGCAGCCAATTTTGGGGCTACAATGAGCAGTTCTTC.

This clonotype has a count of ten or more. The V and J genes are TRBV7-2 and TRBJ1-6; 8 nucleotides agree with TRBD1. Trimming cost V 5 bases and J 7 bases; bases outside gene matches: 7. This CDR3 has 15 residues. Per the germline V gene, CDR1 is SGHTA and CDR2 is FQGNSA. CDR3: CASSRRTGSNSPLHF. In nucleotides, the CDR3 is TGTGCCAGCAGCCGCCGGACAGGGTCGAATTCACCCCTCCACTTT.

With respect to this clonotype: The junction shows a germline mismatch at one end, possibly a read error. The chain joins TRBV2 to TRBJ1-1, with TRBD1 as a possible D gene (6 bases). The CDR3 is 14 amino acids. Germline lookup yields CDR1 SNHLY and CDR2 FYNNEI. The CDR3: CASRAQGMWTEASF. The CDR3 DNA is TGTGCCAGCAGAGCTCAGGGGATGTGGACTGAAGCTTCCTTT.

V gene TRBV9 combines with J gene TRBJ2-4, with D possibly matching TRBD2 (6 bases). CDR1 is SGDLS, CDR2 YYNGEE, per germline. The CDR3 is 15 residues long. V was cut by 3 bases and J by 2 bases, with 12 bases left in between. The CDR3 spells CASSGGTPTKNIQYF. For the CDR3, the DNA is TGTGCCAGCAGCGGCGGGACCCCAACCAAAAACATTCAGTACTTC.

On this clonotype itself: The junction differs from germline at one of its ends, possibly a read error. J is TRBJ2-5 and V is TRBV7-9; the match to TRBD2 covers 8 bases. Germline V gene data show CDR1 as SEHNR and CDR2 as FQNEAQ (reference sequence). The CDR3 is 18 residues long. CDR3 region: CASNTDLRGESSYNERFF. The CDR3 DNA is TGTGCCAGCAACACAGACCTGCGGGGGGAAAGCTCCTACAATGAGCGGTTCTTC.

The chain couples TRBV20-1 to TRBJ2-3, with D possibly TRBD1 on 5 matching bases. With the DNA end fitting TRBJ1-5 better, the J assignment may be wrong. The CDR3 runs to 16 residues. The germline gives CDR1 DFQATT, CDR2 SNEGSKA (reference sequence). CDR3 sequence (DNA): TGCAGTGCTGGAACCCCAAGCGGGGGTTACACAGATACGCAGCATTTT. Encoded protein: CSAGTPSGGYTDTQHF.

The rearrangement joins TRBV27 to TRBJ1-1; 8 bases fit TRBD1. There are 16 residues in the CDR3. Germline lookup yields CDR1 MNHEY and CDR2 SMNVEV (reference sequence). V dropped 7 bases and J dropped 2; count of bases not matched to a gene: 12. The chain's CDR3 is CASTMDRVRGNTEAFF. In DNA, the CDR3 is TGTGCCAGCACAATGGACAGGGTGAGGGGTAACACTGAAGCTTTCTTT.

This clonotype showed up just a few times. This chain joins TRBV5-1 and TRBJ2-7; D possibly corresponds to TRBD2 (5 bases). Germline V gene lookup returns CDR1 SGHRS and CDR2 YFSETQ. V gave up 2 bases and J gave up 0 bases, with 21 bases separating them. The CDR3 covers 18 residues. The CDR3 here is CASSFGHKEAESSYEQYF. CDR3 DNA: TGCGCCAGCAGCTTTGGCCACAAAGAAGCGGAAAGCTCCTACGAGCAGTACTTC.

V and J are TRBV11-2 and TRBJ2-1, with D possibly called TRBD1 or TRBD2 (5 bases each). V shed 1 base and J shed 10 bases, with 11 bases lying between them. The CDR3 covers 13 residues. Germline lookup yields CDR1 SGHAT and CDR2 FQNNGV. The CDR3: CASSLGLGTEQFF. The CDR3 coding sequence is TGTGCCAGCAGCTTAGGTTTAGGGACCGAGCAGTTCTTC.

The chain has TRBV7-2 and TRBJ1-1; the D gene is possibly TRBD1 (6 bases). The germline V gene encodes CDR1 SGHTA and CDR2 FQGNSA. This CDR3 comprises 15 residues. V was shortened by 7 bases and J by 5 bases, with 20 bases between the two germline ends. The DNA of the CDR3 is TGTGCCAGCATCAAAGGGGGGGGGTATGGAACTGAAGCTTTCTTT. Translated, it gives CASIKGGGYGTEAFF.

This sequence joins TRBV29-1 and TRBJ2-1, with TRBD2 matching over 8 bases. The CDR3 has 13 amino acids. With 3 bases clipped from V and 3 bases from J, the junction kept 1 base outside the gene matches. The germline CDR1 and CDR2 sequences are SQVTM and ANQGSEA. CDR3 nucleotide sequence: TGCAGCGTTGATACTAGCGGCTACAATGAGCAGTTCTTC. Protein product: CSVDTSGYNEQFF.

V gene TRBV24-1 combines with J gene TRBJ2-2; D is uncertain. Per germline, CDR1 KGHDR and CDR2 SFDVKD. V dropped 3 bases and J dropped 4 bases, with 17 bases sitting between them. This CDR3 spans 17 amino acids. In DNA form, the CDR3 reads TGTGCCACCAGTGATGCGGCAACCGGGTCATCCACCGGGGAGCTGTTTTTT. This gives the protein CATSDAATGSSTGELFF.

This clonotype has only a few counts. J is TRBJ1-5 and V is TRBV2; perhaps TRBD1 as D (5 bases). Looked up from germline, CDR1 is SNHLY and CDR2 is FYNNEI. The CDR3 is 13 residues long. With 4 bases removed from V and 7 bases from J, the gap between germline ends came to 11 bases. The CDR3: CASSVGVGQPQHF. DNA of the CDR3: TGTGCCAGCAGTGTGGGGGTTGGACAGCCCCAGCATTTT.

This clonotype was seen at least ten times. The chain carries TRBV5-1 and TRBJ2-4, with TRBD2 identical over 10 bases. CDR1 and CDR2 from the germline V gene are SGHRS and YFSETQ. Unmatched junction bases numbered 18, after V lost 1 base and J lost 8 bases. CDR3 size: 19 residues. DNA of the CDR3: TGCGCCAGCAGCTTGACGTTCCGGCTAGCGGGGGATCGTGGATACATTCAGTACTTC. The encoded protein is CASSLTFRLAGDRGYIQYF.

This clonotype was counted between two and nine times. The CDR3 region has the DNA TGTGCCAGCACCCTGACTAGCGGGGGATTTGAGACCCAGTACTTC. Amino acid sequence: CASTLTSGGFETQYF. The chain is built from TRBV6-5 and TRBJ2-5, with 12 bases fitting TRBD2. The CDR3 totals 15 residues. Germline V lookup: CDR1 MNHEY, CDR2 SVGAGI. V lost 7 bases and J lost 5; bases outside the gene matches: 8.

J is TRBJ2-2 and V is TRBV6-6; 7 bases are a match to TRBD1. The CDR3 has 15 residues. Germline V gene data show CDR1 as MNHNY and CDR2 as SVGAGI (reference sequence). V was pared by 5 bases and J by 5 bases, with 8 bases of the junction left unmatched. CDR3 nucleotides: TGTGCCAGCAGTAACACAGGGGTAGGGACCGGGGAGCTGTTTTTT. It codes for CASSNTGVGTGELFF.

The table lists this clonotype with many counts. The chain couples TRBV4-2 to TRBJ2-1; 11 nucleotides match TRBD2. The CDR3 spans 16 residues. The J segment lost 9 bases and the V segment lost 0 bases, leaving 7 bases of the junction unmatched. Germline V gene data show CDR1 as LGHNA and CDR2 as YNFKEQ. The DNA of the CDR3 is TGTGCCAGCAGCCAAGATGTAGCGGGAGGGCCGGCTGAGCAGTTCTTC. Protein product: CASSQDVAGGPAEQFF.

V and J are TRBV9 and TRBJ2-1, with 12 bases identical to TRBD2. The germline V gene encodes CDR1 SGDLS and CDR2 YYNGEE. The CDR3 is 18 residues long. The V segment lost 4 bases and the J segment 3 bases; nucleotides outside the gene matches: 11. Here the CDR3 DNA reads TGTGCCAGCAGCCCCCGGCACGGGACTAGCGGGCACTACAATGAGCAGTTCTTC. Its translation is CASSPRHGTSGHYNEQFF.

The CDR3 coding sequence is TGTGCCAGCAGCTTAGATTACAGACTTAACCTCTATGGCTACACCTTC. Its protein is CASSLDYRLNLYGYTF. The chain uses TRBV7-2 and TRBJ1-2; no firm D call. The CDR3 is 16 amino acids. V was clipped by 1 base and J by 4 bases, with 16 bases between them. The germline V gene has CDR1 SGHTA and CDR2 FQGNSA.

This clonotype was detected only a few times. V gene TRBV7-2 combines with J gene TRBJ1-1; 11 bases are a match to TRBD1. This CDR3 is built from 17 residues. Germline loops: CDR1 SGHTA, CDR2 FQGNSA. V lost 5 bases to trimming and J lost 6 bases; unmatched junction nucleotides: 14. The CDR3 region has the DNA TGTGCCAGCAGCCCAGGACAGGGGGCCACCGTTAGGGCTGAAGCTTTCTTT. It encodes CASSPGQGATVRAEAFF.

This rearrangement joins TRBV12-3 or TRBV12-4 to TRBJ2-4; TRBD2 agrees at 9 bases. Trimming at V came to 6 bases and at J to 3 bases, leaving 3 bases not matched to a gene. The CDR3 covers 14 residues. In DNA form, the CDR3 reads TGTGCCAGCAGGAGACTAGCGGTCAAAAACATTCAGTACTTC. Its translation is CASRRLAVKNIQYF.